One TCR beta chain is described in this entry. Compared with germline, one end of the junction differs, possibly owing to a read error. This sample was taken from a study of cytomegalovirus exposure and HLA in healthy donors. As for the study in general: Previous work identified around 120 million unique TCR beta sequences from around 200 million T cells.

Germline CDR1 is SGHAT and CDR2 is FQNNGV. This CDR3 is 14 amino acids long. 13 Jbeta primers and 60 Vbeta primers were used for the PCR. In the study's own analysis: A follow-up analysis tallied tens of millions of unique TCR beta chains, roughly 11 million shared. This table comes from immunoSEQ multiplex PCR, and its TCRdb copy is limited to in-frame clones, with some not included. That table is the source of V, J and clone size, and D and trimming were worked out from the DNA. The table has about 150,000 clones, about 76% seen once. The J gene is TRBJ2-1, the V gene TRBV11-2; the D is unclear. This clonotype was obtained from a man younger than 45 in good health and CMV-seropositive. Sequenced: PBMCs. DNA of the CDR3: TGTGCCAGCAGCCTAGAGAGTCACTACAATGAGCAGTTCTTC. Its translation is CASSLESHYNEQFF.